The present T cell receptor beta chain was sequenced within a study of cytomegalovirus exposure and HLA in healthy donors. On the study more broadly: In a later analysis, it was reported that the 110 or so validation repertoires had been produced on the same platform as the 550 to 700 repertoires belonging to the first cohort.

Measured with immunoSEQ multiplex PCR; TCRdb has only the in-frame clones, and not every one. The data contain about 280,000 clones, roughly 90% of them singletons. Study-level results: Among TCR sequences, most were rare, though some public TCRs appeared in many donors. Overall, approximately 150 TCR beta chains were annotated as cytomegalovirus-associated.

This clone was seen a single time. Its matching antigen is unknown. The CDR3 is 14 amino acids. The ends were cut back, 0 bases at V and 3 bases at J, with 10 bases in the middle. Germline V gives CDR1 SGHNT, CDR2 YYREEE (reference sequence). Sequencing used PBMCs. V and J are TRBV5-4 and TRBJ2-7; D not resolved. The sequence was obtained from a woman aged 18 to 35 in good health and CMV-seronegative. CDR3 DNA sequence: TGTGCCAGCAGCTTGGACTCCCAAGACTACGAGCAGTACTTC. Translating it yields CASSLDSQDYEQYF.